The rows below give T cell receptor beta chains drawn from one sample of a study of cytomegalovirus exposure and HLA in healthy donors. Clones were sequenced by immunoSEQ multiplex PCR, and TCRdb holds only the in-frame ones, with some missing. The sample yields roughly 140,000 clones, roughly 82% seen once. Sequenced sample: PBMCs. The source is a woman in her fifties or sixties in good health and CMV-seropositive. CDR3s include the opening cysteine and the closing phenylalanine or tryptophan. Each record gives: clone size, D gene, CDR3 length, J gene, V gene, CDR3 protein, CDR3 DNA. D genes are given only for firm matches. Some rows have no size entry. The others give once, few or many, or a class for an expanded clone.

size: -
D: TRBD1
length: 16
J: TRBJ1-2
V: TRBV19
CDR3: CASSIAEPGQGYGYTF
DNA: TGTGCCAGTAGTATAGCCGAACCGGGACAGGGCTATGGCTACACCTTC

size: -
D: TRBD2
length: 14
J: TRBJ2-4
V: TRBV29-1
CDR3: CSASGGADKNIQYF
DNA: TGCAGCGCTAGCGGGGGGGCTGACAAAAACATTCAGTACTTC

size: -
D: -
length: 14
J: TRBJ2-1
V: TRBV27
CDR3: CASSFTGMPHEQFF
DNA: TGTGCCAGCAGTTTCACCGGGATGCCGCATGAGCAGTTCTTC

size: -
D: -
length: 14
J: TRBJ2-7
V: TRBV5-4
CDR3: CASSPGQGWGEQYF
DNA: TGTGCCAGCAGCCCGGGACAAGGCTGGGGCGAGCAGTACTTC

size: -
D: TRBD1
length: 18
J: TRBJ2-6
V: TRBV4-3
CDR3: CASSQAPRGGTGANVLTF
DNA: TGCGCCAGCAGCCAAGCTCCCCGAGGGGGCACTGGGGCCAACGTCCTGACTTTC

size: -
D: -
length: 15
J: TRBJ1-1
V: TRBV19
CDR3: CASKRQQTLNTEAFF
DNA: TGTGCCAGTAAGAGACAGCAAACTCTGAACACTGAAGCTTTCTTT

size: -
D: TRBD2
length: 17
J: TRBJ2-3
V: TRBV5-1
CDR3: CASSLAGGFPSTDTQYF
DNA: TGCGCCAGCAGCTTGGCGGGGGGGTTCCCTAGCACAGATACGCAGTATTTT

size: once
D: -
length: 14
J: TRBJ2-7
V: TRBV9
CDR3: CASSPGGASHEQYF
DNA: TGTGCCAGCAGTCCTGGGGGGGCCTCGCACGAGCAGTACTTC

size: -
D: TRBD1
length: 13
J: TRBJ2-1
V: TRBV6-5
CDR3: CASSRDSYNEQFF
DNA: TGTGCCAGCAGCAGGGACAGCTACAATGAGCAGTTCTTC

size: -
D: -
length: 11
J: TRBJ2-7
V: TRBV20-1
CDR3: CSALQGYEQYF
DNA: TGCAGTGCTTTACAGGGTTACGAGCAGTACTTC

size: -
D: TRBD2
length: 13
J: TRBJ2-1
V: TRBV29-1
CDR3: CSVAGGGYNEQFF
DNA: TGCAGCGTTGCGGGGGGTGGGTACAATGAGCAGTTCTTC

size: -
D: -
length: 14
J: TRBJ2-7
V: TRBV11-3
CDR3: CASSDSSAFYEQYF
DNA: TGTGCCAGCAGCGACTCTAGCGCCTTTTACGAGCAGTACTTC

size: -
D: -
length: 18
J: TRBJ2-2
V: TRBV13
CDR3: CASSLPGARVFPTGELFF
DNA: TGTGCCAGCAGCTTACCTGGGGCCCGGGTATTTCCCACCGGGGAGCTGTTTTTT

size: -
D: -
length: 12
J: TRBJ1-1
V: TRBV7-8
CDR3: CASSRGYTEAFF
DNA: TGTGCCAGCAGCAGAGGGTACACTGAAGCTTTCTTT

size: -
D: -
length: 14
J: TRBJ2-3
V: TRBV5-1
CDR3: CASSLASMLDTQYF
DNA: TGCGCCAGCAGCTTGGCTAGTATGTTAGATACGCAGTATTTT

size: -
D: TRBD1
length: 13
J: TRBJ1-1
V: TRBV19
CDR3: CASSLDRDTEAFF
DNA: TGTGCCAGTAGCCTGGACAGGGACACTGAAGCTTTCTTT

size: -
D: -
length: 12
J: TRBJ2-7
V: TRBV5-5
CDR3: CASSPGTYEQYF
DNA: TGTGCCAGCAGCCCAGGGACCTACGAGCAGTACTTC

size: -
D: -
length: 16
J: TRBJ2-1
V: TRBV9
CDR3: CASSFSRQSSYNEQFF
DNA: TGTGCCAGCAGCTTCTCCCGACAGAGCTCCTACAATGAGCAGTTCTTC

size: -
D: -
length: 12
J: TRBJ2-7
V: TRBV9
CDR3: CASSATGTEQYF
DNA: TGTGCCAGCAGCGCCACAGGGACCGAGCAGTACTTC

size: few
D: -
length: 14
J: TRBJ2-7
V: TRBV18
CDR3: CASAAYRHPYEQYF
DNA: TGTGCCAGCGCGGCTTACAGGCACCCCTACGAGCAGTACTTC